This T cell receptor (beta chain) was recorded in a study of shared clonotypes between healthy human individuals. CDR1 and CDR2 from the germline V gene are KGHSH and LQKENI. V trimming: 3 bases; J trimming: 3 bases; junction bases outside the gene matches: 5. The CDR3 length is 15 residues. Method: immunoSEQ multiplex PCR; TCRdb's copy keeps in-frame clones and lacks some. The repertoire has some 580,000 clones, about 98% of them found once; the top ten carry 0.3%. To note about this clone: As yet, its antigen is unknown.

Points from the study as a whole: All-four-donor shared clonotypes had higher generation probabilities than non-shared clonotypes did. It was the few donors that limited the genetic and exposure-history diversity represented.

Naive CD8 populations comprised CD45RO-negative cells positively selected for CCR7, excluding terminally differentiated effector memory CD45RA+ cells. The chain joins TRBV18 to TRBJ1-5; 7 bases fit TRBD1. Sequenced material: naive CD8+ T cells sorted from blood. The sequence was obtained from a man aged 25-45 years in good health. This CDR3 is CASSPSGTVNQPQHF. Written as DNA, the CDR3 is TGTGCCAGCTCACCGTCCGGGACAGTCAATCAGCCCCAGCATTTT.